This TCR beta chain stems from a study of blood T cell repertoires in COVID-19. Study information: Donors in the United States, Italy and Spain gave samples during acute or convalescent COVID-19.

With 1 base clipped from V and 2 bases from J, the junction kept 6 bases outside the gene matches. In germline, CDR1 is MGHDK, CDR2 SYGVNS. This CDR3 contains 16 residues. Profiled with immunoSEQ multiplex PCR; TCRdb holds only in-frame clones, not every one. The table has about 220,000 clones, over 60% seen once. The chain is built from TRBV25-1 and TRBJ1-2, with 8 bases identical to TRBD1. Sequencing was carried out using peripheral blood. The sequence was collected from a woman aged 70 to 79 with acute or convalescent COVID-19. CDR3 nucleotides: TGTGCCAGCAGTGAATGGGGAAGGGACAGGAACTATGGCTACACCTTC. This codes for CASSEWGRDRNYGYTF.